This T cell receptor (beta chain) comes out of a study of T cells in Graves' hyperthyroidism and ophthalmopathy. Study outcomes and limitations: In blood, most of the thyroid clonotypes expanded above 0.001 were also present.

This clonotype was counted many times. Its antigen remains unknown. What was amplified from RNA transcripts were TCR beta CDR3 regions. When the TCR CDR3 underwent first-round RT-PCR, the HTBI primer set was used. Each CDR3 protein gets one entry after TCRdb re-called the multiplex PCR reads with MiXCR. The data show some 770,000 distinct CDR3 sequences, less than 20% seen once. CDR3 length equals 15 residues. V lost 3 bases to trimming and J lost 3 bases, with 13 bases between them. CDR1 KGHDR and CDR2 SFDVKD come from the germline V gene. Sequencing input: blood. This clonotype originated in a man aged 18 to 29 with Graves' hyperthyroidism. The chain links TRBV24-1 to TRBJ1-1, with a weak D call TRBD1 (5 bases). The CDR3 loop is CATSDPRDGDTEAFF. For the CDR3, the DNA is TGTGCCACCAGTGATCCCCGGGACGGAGACACTGAAGCTTTCTTT.